Presented here are 24 T cell receptor beta chains from one specimen sequenced in a study of cytomegalovirus exposure and HLA in healthy donors. PCR primers comprised 60 Vbeta and 13 Jbeta primers. Some clones are missing from TCRdb's copy, which holds only in-frame ones; the method was immunoSEQ multiplex PCR. The sample has about 150,000 clones, roughly 81% seen once. What was sequenced was PBMCs. All receptors derive from a woman under 30 in good health and CMV-seronegative.

This chain connects TRBV5-1 to TRBJ1-2; D is possibly TRBD1 (5 bases). Germline CDR1 is SGHRS and CDR2 is YFSETQ. V lost 0 bases, J lost 5 bases, and 5 bases lay in between. This CDR3 region has 12 residues. The CDR3 nucleotides read TGCGCCAGCAGCTTGGCAGGGTATGGCTACACCTTC. This translates into CASSLAGYGYTF.

V usage is TRBV4-2 and J usage is TRBJ1-2; D is unresolved. This CDR3 region has 15 residues. V lost 0 bases and J 3 bases, leaving 11 bases between the germline ends. Germline V gene lookup returns CDR1 LGHNA and CDR2 YNFKEQ. The CDR3 sequence: CASSQDSLNYYGYTF. Here the CDR3 DNA reads TGTGCCAGCAGCCAAGACTCACTGAATTACTATGGCTACACCTTC.

The chain recombines TRBV28 with TRBJ1-1, with D perhaps TRBD1 (6 bases). Germline assignment: CDR1 MDHEN and CDR2 SYDVKM. V was shortened by 5 bases and J by 5 bases, with 12 bases between the two germline ends. This CDR3 has 13 amino acids. The CDR3 here is CASSPQGRTEAFF. CDR3 in DNA: TGTGCCAGCAGTCCTCAGGGGCGGACTGAAGCTTTCTTT. The full variable domain, its missing parts supplied by reference TRBV28 and TRBJ1-1, is DVKVTQSSRYLVKRTGEKVFLECVQDMDHENMFWYRQDPGLGLRLIYFSYDVKMKEKGDIPEGYSVSREKKERFSLILESASTNQTSMYLCASSPQGRTEAFFGQGTRLTVV.

This rearrangement joins TRBV2 to TRBJ1-4; 7 positions match TRBD1. The J segment lost 0 bases and the V segment lost 4 bases, leaving 2 bases of the junction unmatched. The CDR3 loop spans 15 amino acids. The germline CDR1 and CDR2 sequences are SNHLY and FYNNEI. The DNA of the CDR3 is TGTGCCAGCAGTGTTGGGACAGCAACTAATGAAAAACTGTTTTTT. Encoded protein: CASSVGTATNEKLFF. The variable domain in full, with the rest retrieved from reference TRBV2 and TRBJ1-4, is EPEVTQTPSHQVTQMGQEVILRCVPISNHLYFYWYRQILGQKVEFLVSFYNNEISEKSEIFDDQFSVERPDGSNFTLKIRSTKLEDSAMYFCASSVGTATNEKLFFGSGTQLSVL.

The chain uses TRBV27 and TRBJ1-5; maybe TRBD1 (5 bases). The CDR3 runs to 13 residues. V lost 5 bases to trimming and J lost 5 bases, with 10 bases between them. Germline CDR1 is MNHEY and CDR2 is SMNVEV (reference sequence). CDR3 sequence: CASSLDRYQPQHF. The CDR3 DNA sequence: TGTGCCAGCAGTCTTGACAGATATCAGCCCCAGCATTTT.

Turning to this clone: This specimen includes other DNA sequences encoding the same CDR3. The gene calls are TRBV28 and TRBJ1-5; 8 bases are shared with TRBD1. The CDR3 is 15 residues long. CDR1 is MDHEN, CDR2 SYDVKM, per germline. J gave up 5 bases and V 6 bases, and 9 bases lay outside the gene matches. The CDR3 DNA follows: TGTGCCAGCAGCCGCTGGGGACAGGTACATCAGCCCCAGCATTTT. Residues: CASSRWGQVHQPQHF.

The sample holds one count of this clone. This chain links TRBV15 with TRBJ1-2, with TRBD1 matching over 9 bases. Germline values: CDR1 LNHNV, CDR2 YYDKDF (reference sequence). The CDR3 consists of 15 residues. V trimming: 3 bases; J trimming: 7 bases; junction bases outside the gene matches: 9. The CDR3 DNA is TGTGCCACCAGCAGGTTACAGGGGGCGCAATCTGGCTACACCTTC. This encodes CATSRLQGAQSGYTF.

The CDR3, as DNA: TGTGCCAGTATGATACAGGGGGCTATTCAGCCCCAGCATTTT. This codes for CASMIQGAIQPQHF. V is TRBV19 and J is TRBJ1-5, with TRBD1 matching 9 bases. The CDR3 runs 14 residues. Germline CDR1 LNHDA, CDR2 SQIVND (reference sequence). With V trimmed by 7 bases and J by 6 bases, 7 bases remained unmatched.

The chain has TRBV6-5 and TRBJ2-7; 14 nucleotides match TRBD2. This CDR3 has 14 amino acids. Germline trimming cut 6 bases from V and 4 bases from J; bases unmatched to any gene: 2. Germline CDR1 reads MNHEY; CDR2 reads SVGAGI. The CDR3 coding sequence is TGTGCCAGCAGGGGGACTAGCGGGGGTTACGAGCAGTACTTC. Translated, it gives CASRGTSGGYEQYF.

This clone has just one count. This sequence joins TRBV19 and TRBJ1-5; D is unresolved. Trimming pared 9 bases from V and 7 bases from J, leaving 19 bases between. CDR1 and CDR2 (germline): LNHDA, SQIVND (reference sequence). This CDR3 contains 14 residues. CDR3 nucleotides: TGTGCCAGCTCATATTGGAGGGTGGGGCAGCCCCAGCATTTT. It specifies CASSYWRVGQPQHF.

This chain connects TRBV5-5 to TRBJ1-3; the match to TRBD1 covers 8 bases. The junction had 3 bases not matched to a gene; V was cut back by 0 bases and J by 7 bases. Germline V gene sequence: CDR1 SGHKS, CDR2 YYEKEE (reference sequence). The CDR3 loop spans 14 amino acids. The CDR3 DNA reads as TGTGCCAGCAGCTTGGGACAGGGGCCGAACACCATATATTTT. Protein: CASSLGQGPNTIYF.

This chain uses TRBV28 with TRBJ2-3, with 7 bases matching TRBD2. Trimming cost V 4 bases and J 2 bases; bases outside gene matches: 6. The CDR3 runs 15 residues. The germline CDR1 and CDR2 sequences are MDHEN and SYDVKM. For the CDR3, the DNA is TGTGCCAGCAGTTCCGGGGGGACTAACACAGATACGCAGTATTTT. Its protein product is CASSSGGTNTDTQYF.

CDR3 amino acids: CASSLGQINYGYTF. For the CDR3, the DNA is TGTGCCAGCAGCCTCGGACAGATAAACTATGGCTACACCTTC. The chain has TRBV11-1 and TRBJ1-2, with D tentatively TRBD1 (6 bases). The CDR3 covers 14 residues. Trimming left V 5 bases short and J 2 bases short, with 12 bases between. Germline V CDR1 and CDR2: SGHAT, FQDESV (reference sequence).

V and J are TRBV2 and TRBJ2-5; 9 bases are shared with TRBD2. The CDR3 has 13 amino acids. The J segment lost 4 bases and the V segment lost 4 bases, leaving 1 base of the junction unmatched. Germline V CDR1 and CDR2: SNHLY, FYNNEI. CDR3 nucleotide sequence: TGTGCCAGCAGTGGACTAGCGGTAGAGACCCAGTACTTC. Its translation: CASSGLAVETQYF.

The J gene is TRBJ1-1, the V gene TRBV7-2; D is perhaps TRBD1 (6 bases). Per germline, CDR1 SGHTA and CDR2 FQGNSA. CDR3 length: 15 residues. V was cut by 6 bases and J by 4 bases, with 18 bases left in between. In DNA, the CDR3 is TGTGCCAGCAGGAAAGCCGGGGGGCAGGGCACTGAAGCTTTCTTT. As protein: CASRKAGGQGTEAFF.

There are a few counts of this clone. The rearrangement links TRBV12-5 to TRBJ1-2, with D uncertain. Trimming shortened V by 4 bases and J by 4 bases, and 10 bases separated the two germline ends. Per germline, CDR1 LGHNT and CDR2 FRNRAP. The CDR3 extends over 13 amino acids. For the CDR3, the DNA is TGTGCTAGTGGTTCAGGACTCTTCTATGGCTACACCTTC. The encoded protein is CASGSGLFYGYTF.

As to this clone: Within the sample, other DNA sequences also encode this same CDR3. This chain links TRBV28 with TRBJ2-7, with 7 bases lining up with TRBD1. This CDR3 comprises 14 residues. Germline V gives CDR1 MDHEN, CDR2 SYDVKM. Losses at the gene ends were 2 bases for V and 4 bases for J; bases not matched to a gene: 5. The CDR3 DNA is TGTGCCAGCAGTTTAAGAGGGGGCTCTTACGAGCAGTACTTC. Its translation is CASSLRGGSYEQYF.

The CDR3, as DNA: TGTGCCAGCAGCTTTCAGGGACAGGGGGCTATGGACTATGGCTACACCTTC. This translates into CASSFQGQGAMDYGYTF. The J gene is TRBJ1-2, the V gene TRBV11-2; 12 bases are shared with TRBD1. Germline V lookup: CDR1 SGHAT, CDR2 FQNNGV. Trimming cost V 3 bases and J 3 bases; bases outside gene matches: 8. The CDR3 loop spans 17 amino acids.

This chain connects TRBV5-1 to TRBJ1-2, with a possible D match to TRBD1 (5 bases). The CDR3 sequence is 15 residues long. Germline V gene lookup returns CDR1 SGHRS and CDR2 YFSETQ. Trimming removed 2 bases from V and 5 bases from J, with 16 bases in between. CDR3 bases: TGCGCCAGCAGCTTCGGGGGGACCCTTAAGTATGGCTACACCTTC. Encoded protein: CASSFGGTLKYGYTF.

The chain has TRBV28 and TRBJ2-3, with TRBD2 identical over 10 bases. V trimming: 2 bases; J trimming: 4 bases; junction bases outside the gene matches: 12. CDR1 MDHEN and CDR2 SYDVKM come from the germline V gene. The CDR3 has 18 amino acids. This CDR3 reads CASSLPSWASGSSDTQYF. The CDR3 DNA follows: TGTGCCAGCAGTTTACCTAGTTGGGCTAGCGGGAGCTCAGATACGCAGTATTTT.

The chain uses TRBV7-9 and TRBJ1-3; D may be TRBD1 (6 bases). Germline-derived CDR1 and CDR2 are SEHNR and FQNEAQ (reference sequence). The CDR3 covers 16 residues. V gave up 5 bases and J gave up 2 bases, with 16 bases separating them. The CDR3 loop reads CASSRGGWRTGNTIYF. The CDR3 nucleotides read TGTGCCAGCAGCAGGGGGGGCTGGAGGACTGGAAACACCATATATTTT.

This clone was seen just once. The rearrangement uses TRBV4-3 and TRBJ2-7, with D hard to call. V lost 0 bases to trimming and J lost 3 bases, with 6 bases between them. This CDR3 is built from 13 residues. Germline assignment: CDR1 LGHNA and CDR2 YSLEER. CDR3 sequence (DNA): TGCGCCAGCAGCCAAGACCCGTTCTACGAGCAGTACTTC. Protein sequence: CASSQDPFYEQYF.

The rearrangement links TRBV18 to TRBJ2-7; no firm D call. V was shortened by 1 base and J by 7 bases, with 11 bases between the two germline ends. This CDR3 has 13 amino acids. CDR1 and CDR2 from the germline V gene are KGHSH and LQKENI. CDR3: CASSPLGPREQYF. CDR3 nucleotides: TGTGCCAGCTCACCACTAGGTCCGAGGGAGCAGTACTTC.

The chain joins TRBV6-1 to TRBJ2-3, with 8 bases aligning to TRBD1. The length of the CDR3 is 12 residues. Germline values: CDR1 MNHNS, CDR2 SASEGT. V lost 3 bases to trimming and J lost 9 bases; unmatched junction nucleotides: 2. CDR3 loop: CASSEDRETQYF. The CDR3 bases are TGTGCCAGCAGTGAGGACAGGGAAACGCAGTATTTT.